This TCR beta chain was documented in a study of cytomegalovirus exposure and HLA in healthy donors. With 60 Vbeta and 13 Jbeta primers, the PCR was carried out. The protocol was immunoSEQ multiplex PCR, while the TCRdb copy is restricted to in-frame clones and leaves out a portion. The data contain about 150,000 clones, about 85% of them seen just once; the ten biggest clones take up approximately 2.7%. The CDR3 contains 11 residues. Germline CDR1 MGHDK, CDR2 SYGVNS. V lost 4 bases to trimming and J lost 4 bases, with 3 bases between them. The rearrangement links TRBV25-1 to TRBJ2-3; D not resolved. The material sequenced was PBMCs. This TCR derives from a boy aged 2 to 10 in good health and CMV-seronegative. CDR3 DNA: TGTGCCAGCAGTGTATCAGATACGCAGTATTTT. Translation gives CASSVSDTQYF.